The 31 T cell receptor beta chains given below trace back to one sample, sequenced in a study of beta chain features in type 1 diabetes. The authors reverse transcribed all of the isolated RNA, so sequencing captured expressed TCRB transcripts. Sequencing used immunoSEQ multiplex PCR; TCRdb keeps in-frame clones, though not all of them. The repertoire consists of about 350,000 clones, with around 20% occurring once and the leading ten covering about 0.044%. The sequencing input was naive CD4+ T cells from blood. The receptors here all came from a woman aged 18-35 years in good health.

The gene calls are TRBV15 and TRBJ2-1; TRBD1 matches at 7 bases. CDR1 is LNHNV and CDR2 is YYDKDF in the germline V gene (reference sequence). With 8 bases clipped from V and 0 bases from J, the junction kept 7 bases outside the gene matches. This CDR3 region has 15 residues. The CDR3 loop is CATSWGQSSYNEQFF. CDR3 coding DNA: TGTGCCACCTCCTGGGGACAGAGCTCCTACAATGAGCAGTTCTTC.

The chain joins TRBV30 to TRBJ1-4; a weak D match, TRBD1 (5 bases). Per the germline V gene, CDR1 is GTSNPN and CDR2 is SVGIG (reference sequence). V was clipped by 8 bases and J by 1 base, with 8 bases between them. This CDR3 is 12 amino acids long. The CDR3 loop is CAAGGTNEKLFF. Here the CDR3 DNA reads TGTGCCGCGGGGGGAACTAATGAAAAACTGTTTTTT.

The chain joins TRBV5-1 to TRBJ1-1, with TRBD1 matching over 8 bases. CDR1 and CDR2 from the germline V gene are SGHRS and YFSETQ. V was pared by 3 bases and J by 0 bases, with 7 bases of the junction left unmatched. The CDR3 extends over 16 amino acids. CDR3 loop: CASSSRTGPMNTEAFF. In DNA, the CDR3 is TGCGCCAGCAGCTCTCGGACAGGGCCCATGAACACTGAAGCTTTCTTT. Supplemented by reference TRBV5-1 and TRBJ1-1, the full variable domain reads KAGVTQTPRYLIKTRGQQVTLSCSPISGHRSVSWYQQTPGQGLQFLFEYFSETQRNKGNFPGRFSGRQFSNSRSEMNVSTLELGDSALYLCASSSRTGPMNTEAFFGQGTRLTVV.

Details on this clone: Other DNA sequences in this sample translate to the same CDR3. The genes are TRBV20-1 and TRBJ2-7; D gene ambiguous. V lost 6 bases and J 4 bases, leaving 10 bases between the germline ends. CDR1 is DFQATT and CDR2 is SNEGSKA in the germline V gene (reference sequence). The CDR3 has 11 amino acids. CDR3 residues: CSASYSYEQYF. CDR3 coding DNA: TGCAGTGCCTCATACTCATACGAGCAGTACTTC.

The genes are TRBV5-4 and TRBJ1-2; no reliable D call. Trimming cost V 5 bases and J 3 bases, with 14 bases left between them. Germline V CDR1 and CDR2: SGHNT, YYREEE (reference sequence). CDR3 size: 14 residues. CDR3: CASRWLGRDYGYTF. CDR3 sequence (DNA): TGTGCCAGCAGATGGCTTGGGAGGGACTATGGCTACACCTTC.

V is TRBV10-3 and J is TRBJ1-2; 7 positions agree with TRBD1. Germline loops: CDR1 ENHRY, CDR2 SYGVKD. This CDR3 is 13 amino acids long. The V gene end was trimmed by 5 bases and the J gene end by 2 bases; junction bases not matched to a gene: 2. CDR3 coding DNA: TGTGCCATCAGTTCGGGACAGAACTATGGCTACACCTTC. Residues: CAISSGQNYGYTF.

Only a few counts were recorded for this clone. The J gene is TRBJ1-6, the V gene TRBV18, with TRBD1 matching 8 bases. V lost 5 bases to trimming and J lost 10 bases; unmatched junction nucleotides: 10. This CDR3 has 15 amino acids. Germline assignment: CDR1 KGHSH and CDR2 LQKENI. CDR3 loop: CASSAGQGLKSPLHF. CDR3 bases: TGTGCCAGCTCAGCAGGACAGGGCTTGAAGTCACCCCTCCACTTT.

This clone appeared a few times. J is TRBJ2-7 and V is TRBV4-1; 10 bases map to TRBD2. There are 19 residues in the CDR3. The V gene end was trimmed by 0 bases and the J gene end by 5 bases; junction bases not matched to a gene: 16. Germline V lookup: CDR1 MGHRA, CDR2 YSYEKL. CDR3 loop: CASSQDARTSGTRHNEQYF. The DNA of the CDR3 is TGCGCCAGCAGCCAAGATGCTAGGACTAGCGGCACTCGGCATAACGAGCAGTACTTC.

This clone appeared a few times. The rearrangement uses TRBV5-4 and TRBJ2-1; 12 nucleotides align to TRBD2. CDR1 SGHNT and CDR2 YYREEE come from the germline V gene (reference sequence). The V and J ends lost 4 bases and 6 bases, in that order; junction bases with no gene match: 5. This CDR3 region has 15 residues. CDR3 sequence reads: CASSGGLAGTNEQFF. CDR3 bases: TGTGCCAGCAGCGGCGGACTAGCGGGGACCAATGAGCAGTTCTTC.

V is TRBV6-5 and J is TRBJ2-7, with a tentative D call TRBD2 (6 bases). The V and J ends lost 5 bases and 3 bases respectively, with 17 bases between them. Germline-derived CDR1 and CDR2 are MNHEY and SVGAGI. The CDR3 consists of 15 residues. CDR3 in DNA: TGTGCCAGCAGTGCGACGGGGGTGGGGGACTACGAGCAGTACTTC. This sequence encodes CASSATGVGDYEQYF.

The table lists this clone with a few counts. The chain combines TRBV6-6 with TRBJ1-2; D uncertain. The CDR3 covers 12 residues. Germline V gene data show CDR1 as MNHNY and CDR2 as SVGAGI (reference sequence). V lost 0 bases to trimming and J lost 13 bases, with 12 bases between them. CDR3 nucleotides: TGTGCCAGCAGTTACTCGACAACTTACTGCACCTTC. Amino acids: CASSYSTTYCTF.

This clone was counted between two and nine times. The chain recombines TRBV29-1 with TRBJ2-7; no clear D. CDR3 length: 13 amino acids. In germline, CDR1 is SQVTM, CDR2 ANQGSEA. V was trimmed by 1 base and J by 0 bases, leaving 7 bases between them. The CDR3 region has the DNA TGCAGCGTTGAAGGCGGAAACTCCTACGAGCAGTACTTC. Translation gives CSVEGGNSYEQYF.

The CDR3 is CASSHESSGAAYTQYF. In nucleotides, the CDR3 is TGTGCCAGCAGCCACGAATCTAGCGGGGCCGCGTATACGCAGTATTTT. The J gene is TRBJ2-3, the V gene TRBV27; 9 bases align to TRBD2. J lost 7 bases, V lost 6 bases, and 14 bases had no gene match. This CDR3 is 16 amino acids long. Germline lookup yields CDR1 MNHEY and CDR2 SMNVEV (reference sequence).

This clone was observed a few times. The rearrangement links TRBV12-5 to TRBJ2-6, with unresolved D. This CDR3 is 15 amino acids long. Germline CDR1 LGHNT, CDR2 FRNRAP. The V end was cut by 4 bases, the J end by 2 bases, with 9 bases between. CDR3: CASGWREAGANVLTF. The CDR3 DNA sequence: TGTGCTAGTGGTTGGAGAGAAGCTGGGGCCAACGTCCTGACTTTC.

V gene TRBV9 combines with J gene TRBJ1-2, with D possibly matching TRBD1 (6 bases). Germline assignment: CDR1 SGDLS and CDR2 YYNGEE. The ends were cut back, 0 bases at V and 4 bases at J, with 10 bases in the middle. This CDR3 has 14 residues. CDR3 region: CASSVEGVGYGYTF. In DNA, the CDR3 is TGTGCCAGCAGCGTAGAGGGGGTAGGCTATGGCTACACCTTC.

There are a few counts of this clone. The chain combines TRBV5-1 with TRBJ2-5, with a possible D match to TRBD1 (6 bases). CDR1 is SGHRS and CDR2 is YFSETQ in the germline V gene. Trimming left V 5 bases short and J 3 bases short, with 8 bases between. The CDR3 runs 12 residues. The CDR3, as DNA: TGCGCCAGCAGACAGGGAGAAGAGACCCAGTACTTC. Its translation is CASRQGEETQYF.

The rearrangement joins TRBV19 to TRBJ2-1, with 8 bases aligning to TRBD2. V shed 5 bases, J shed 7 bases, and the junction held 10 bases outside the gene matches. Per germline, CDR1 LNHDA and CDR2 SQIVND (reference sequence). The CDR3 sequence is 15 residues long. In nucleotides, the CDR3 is TGTGCCAGTAGTTTAAGCGGGAGCGGAAGGAATGAGCAGTTCTTC. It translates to CASSLSGSGRNEQFF. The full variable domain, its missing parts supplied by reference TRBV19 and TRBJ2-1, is DGGITQSPKYLFRKEGQNVTLSCEQNLNHDAMYWYRQDPGQGLRLIYYSQIVNDFQKGDIAEGYSVSREKKESFPLTVTSAQKNPTAFYLCASSLSGSGRNEQFFGPGTRLTVL.

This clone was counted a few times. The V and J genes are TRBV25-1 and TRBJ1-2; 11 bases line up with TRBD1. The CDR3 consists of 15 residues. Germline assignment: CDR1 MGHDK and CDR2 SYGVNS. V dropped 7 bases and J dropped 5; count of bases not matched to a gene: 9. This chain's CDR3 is CASTGGTGGIYGYTF. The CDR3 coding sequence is TGTGCCAGCACCGGGGGGACAGGGGGAATTTATGGCTACACCTTC.

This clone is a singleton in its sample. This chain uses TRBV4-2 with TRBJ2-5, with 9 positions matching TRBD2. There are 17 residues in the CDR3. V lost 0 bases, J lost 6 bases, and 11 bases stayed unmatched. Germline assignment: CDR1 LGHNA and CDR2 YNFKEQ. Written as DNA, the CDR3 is TGTGCCAGCAGCCAAGATTTACGAGCGGGGGGCGGGCAGACCCAGTACTTC. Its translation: CASSQDLRAGGGQTQYF.

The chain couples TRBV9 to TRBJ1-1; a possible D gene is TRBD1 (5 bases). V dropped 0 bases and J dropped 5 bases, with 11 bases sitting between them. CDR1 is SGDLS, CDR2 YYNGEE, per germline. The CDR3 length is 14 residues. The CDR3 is CASSVEDSETEAFF. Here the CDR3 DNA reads TGTGCCAGCAGCGTAGAAGACAGTGAGACTGAAGCTTTCTTT. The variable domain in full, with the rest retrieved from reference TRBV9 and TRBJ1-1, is DSGVTQTPKHLITATGQRVTLRCSPRSGDLSVYWYQQSLDQGLQFLIQYYNGEERAKGNILERFSAQQFPDLHSELNLSSLELGDSALYFCASSVEDSETEAFFGQGTRLTVV.

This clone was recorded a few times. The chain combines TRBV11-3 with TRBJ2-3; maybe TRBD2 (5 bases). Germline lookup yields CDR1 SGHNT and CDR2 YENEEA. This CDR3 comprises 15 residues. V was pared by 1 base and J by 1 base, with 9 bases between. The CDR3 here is CASSLGGAGTDTQYF. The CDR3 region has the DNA TGTGCCAGCAGCTTAGGGGGAGCGGGCACAGATACGCAGTATTTT.

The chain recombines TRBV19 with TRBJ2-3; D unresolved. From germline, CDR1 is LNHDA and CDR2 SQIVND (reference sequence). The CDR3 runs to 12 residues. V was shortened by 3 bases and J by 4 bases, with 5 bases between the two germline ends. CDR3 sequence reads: CASSISPDTQYF. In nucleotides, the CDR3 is TGTGCCAGTAGTATCTCCCCAGATACGCAGTATTTT.

As DNA, the CDR3 is TGTGCCAGCAGTCCTCGCCGGCGGGGTACTAACTATGGCTACACCTTC. It encodes CASSPRRRGTNYGYTF. The chain joins TRBV2 to TRBJ1-2; D not resolved. This CDR3 region has 16 residues. Per the germline V gene, CDR1 is SNHLY and CDR2 is FYNNEI. V lost 5 bases and J lost 0, with 16 bases in between.

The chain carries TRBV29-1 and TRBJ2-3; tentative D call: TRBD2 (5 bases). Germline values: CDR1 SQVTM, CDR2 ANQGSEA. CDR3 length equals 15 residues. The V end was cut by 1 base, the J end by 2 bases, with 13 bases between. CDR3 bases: TGCAGCGTTGAAGGAGGAGGCGGAACCACAGATACGCAGTATTTT. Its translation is CSVEGGGGTTDTQYF.

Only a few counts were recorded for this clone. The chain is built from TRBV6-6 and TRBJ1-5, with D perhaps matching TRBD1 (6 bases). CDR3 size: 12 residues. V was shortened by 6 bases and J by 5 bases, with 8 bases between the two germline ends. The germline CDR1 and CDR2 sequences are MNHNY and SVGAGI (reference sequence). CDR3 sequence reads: CASSQGYQPQHF. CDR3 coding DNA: TGTGCCAGCAGCCAGGGGTATCAGCCCCAGCATTTT.

CDR3: CASARESYNEQFF. The CDR3 DNA sequence: TGTGCCAGTGCCAGGGAATCCTACAATGAGCAGTTCTTC. The chain couples TRBV30 to TRBJ2-1, with D perhaps matching TRBD1 (5 bases). The CDR3 is 13 amino acids. V dropped 8 bases and J dropped 1 base, with 12 bases sitting between them. Per the germline V gene, CDR1 is GTSNPN and CDR2 is SVGIG (reference sequence).

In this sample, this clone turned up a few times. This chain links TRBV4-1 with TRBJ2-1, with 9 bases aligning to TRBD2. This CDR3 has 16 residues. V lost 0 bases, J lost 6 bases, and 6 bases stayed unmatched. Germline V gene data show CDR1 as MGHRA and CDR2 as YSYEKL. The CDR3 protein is CASSQDRAGGFNEQFF. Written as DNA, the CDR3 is TGCGCCAGCAGCCAAGATCGAGCGGGAGGATTCAATGAGCAGTTCTTC.

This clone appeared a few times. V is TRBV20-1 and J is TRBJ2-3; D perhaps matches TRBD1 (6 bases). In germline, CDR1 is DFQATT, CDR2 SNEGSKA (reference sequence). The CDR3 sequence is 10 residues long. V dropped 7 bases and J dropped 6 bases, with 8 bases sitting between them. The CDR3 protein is CSVDRDTQYF. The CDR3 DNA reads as TGCAGTGTCGACAGGGATACGCAGTATTTT.

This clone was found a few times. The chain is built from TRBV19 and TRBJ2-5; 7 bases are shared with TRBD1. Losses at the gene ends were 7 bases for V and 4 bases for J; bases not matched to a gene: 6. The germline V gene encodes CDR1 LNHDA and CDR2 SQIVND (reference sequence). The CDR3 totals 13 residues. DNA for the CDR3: TGTGCCAGTACCAAGACAGGGACAGAGACCCAGTACTTC. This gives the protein CASTKTGTETQYF.

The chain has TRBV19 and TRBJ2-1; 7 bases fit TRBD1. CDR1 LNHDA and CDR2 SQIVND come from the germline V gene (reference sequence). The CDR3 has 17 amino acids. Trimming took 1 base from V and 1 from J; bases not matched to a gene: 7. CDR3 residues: CASSIGQGLISYNEQFF. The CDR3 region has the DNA TGTGCCAGTAGTATAGGACAGGGTCTGATATCCTACAATGAGCAGTTCTTC.

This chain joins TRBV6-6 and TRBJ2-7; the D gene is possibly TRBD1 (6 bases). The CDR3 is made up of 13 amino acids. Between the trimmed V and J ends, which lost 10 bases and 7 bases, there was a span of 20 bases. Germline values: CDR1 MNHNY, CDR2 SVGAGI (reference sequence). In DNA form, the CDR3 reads TGTGCCACCGGGACACCCCCAAGGGAAGAGCAGTACTTC. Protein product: CATGTPPREEQYF.